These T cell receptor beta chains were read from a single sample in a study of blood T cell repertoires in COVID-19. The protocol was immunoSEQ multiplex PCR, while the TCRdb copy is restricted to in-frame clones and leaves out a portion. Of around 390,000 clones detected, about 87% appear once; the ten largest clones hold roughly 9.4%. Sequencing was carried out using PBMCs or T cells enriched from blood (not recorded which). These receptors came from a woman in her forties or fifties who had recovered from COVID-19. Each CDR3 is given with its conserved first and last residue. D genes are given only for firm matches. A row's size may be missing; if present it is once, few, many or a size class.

CDR3 DNA: TGTGCCACCAGCAGAGGGCAGGGTACTAATGAAAAACTGTTTTTT
CDR3 protein: CATSRGQGTNEKLFF
D gene: NA
V gene: TRBV15
J gene: TRBJ1-4
clone size: NA

CDR3 DNA: TGCGCCAGCAGCCGCCGGAGGGGGGAGGGAATCAATGAGCAGTTCTTC
CDR3 protein: CASSRRRGEGINEQFF
D gene: NA
V gene: TRBV5-1
J gene: TRBJ2-1
clone size: NA

CDR3 DNA: TGTGCCAGCAGCTGGGGGGACTCCTACAATGAGCAGTTCTTC
CDR3 protein: CASSWGDSYNEQFF
D gene: NA
V gene: TRBV7-9
J gene: TRBJ2-1
clone size: NA

CDR3 DNA: TGTGCCAGCAGCGTATTACCAGGGTCAATTAGCAATCAGCCCCAGCATTTT
CDR3 protein: CASSVLPGSISNQPQHF
D gene: NA
V gene: TRBV9
J gene: TRBJ1-5
clone size: NA

CDR3 DNA: TGTGCCAGCAGTTTATCCGGCAGCGTGGTCTCTGAAGCTTTCTTT
CDR3 protein: CASSLSGSVVSEAFF
D gene: NA
V gene: TRBV27
J gene: TRBJ1-1
clone size: NA

CDR3 DNA: TGTGCCAGTTACGGACAGGGAGGCGCGACTGGGGCCAACGTCCTGACTTTC
CDR3 protein: CASYGQGGATGANVLTF
D gene: TRBD1
V gene: TRBV27
J gene: TRBJ2-6
clone size: NA

CDR3 DNA: TGTGCCAGCAGTCCAGGGGTCTACTATGGCTACACCTTC
CDR3 protein: CASSPGVYYGYTF
D gene: NA
V gene: TRBV2
J gene: TRBJ1-2
clone size: NA

CDR3 DNA: TGTGCCAGTAGTGACCGGGACAGCGTGGCCACCATATATTTT
CDR3 protein: CASSDRDSVATIYF
D gene: TRBD1
V gene: TRBV19
J gene: TRBJ1-3
clone size: few

CDR3 DNA: TGTGCCAGTAGTATGGTGAACTCAGATACGCAGTATTTT
CDR3 protein: CASSMVNSDTQYF
D gene: NA
V gene: TRBV19
J gene: TRBJ2-3
clone size: NA

CDR3 DNA: TGTGCCAGCAGTGAACTTCTTAGCCCCGGGGAGCTGTTTTTT
CDR3 protein: CASSELLSPGELFF
D gene: NA
V gene: TRBV2
J gene: TRBJ2-2
clone size: NA

CDR3 DNA: TGCGCCAGCAGCTCCCCCGGAGGGGCCGCAGATACGCAGTATTTT
CDR3 protein: CASSSPGGAADTQYF
D gene: NA
V gene: TRBV5-1
J gene: TRBJ2-3
clone size: NA

CDR3 DNA: TGTGCCAGTAGCCCCCGGGACTTCACCACCTACGAGCAGTACTTC
CDR3 protein: CASSPRDFTTYEQYF
D gene: NA
V gene: TRBV19
J gene: TRBJ2-7
clone size: NA

CDR3 DNA: TGCAGCGCTACAAGGACAGGACAAAGCACAGATACGCAGTATTTT
CDR3 protein: CSATRTGQSTDTQYF
D gene: TRBD1
V gene: TRBV29-1
J gene: TRBJ2-3
clone size: NA

CDR3 DNA: TGTGCCAGCAGTTTAGCCGGGACAGGGAGGTCCTACGAGCAGTACTTC
CDR3 protein: CASSLAGTGRSYEQYF
D gene: TRBD1
V gene: TRBV28
J gene: TRBJ2-7
clone size: once

CDR3 DNA: TGCGCCAGCAGCCCGGGACAGCTTAGCTCTGGAAACACCATATATTTT
CDR3 protein: CASSPGQLSSGNTIYF
D gene: TRBD1
V gene: TRBV4-3
J gene: TRBJ1-3
clone size: NA

CDR3 DNA: TGCGCCAGCAGCCCCGACCGCAGGGGAAGTTCACCCCTCCACTTT
CDR3 protein: CASSPDRRGSSPLHF
D gene: NA
V gene: TRBV5-1
J gene: TRBJ1-6
clone size: NA

CDR3 DNA: TGTGCCAGCAGCTTAAAACAGGGCTACACTGAAGCTTTCTTT
CDR3 protein: CASSLKQGYTEAFF
D gene: NA
V gene: TRBV7-9
J gene: TRBJ1-1
clone size: NA

CDR3 DNA: TGTGCCAGCAGCGCAACCGGGAACAACTACGAGCAGTACTTC
CDR3 protein: CASSATGNNYEQYF
D gene: NA
V gene: TRBV5-5
J gene: TRBJ2-7
clone size: NA